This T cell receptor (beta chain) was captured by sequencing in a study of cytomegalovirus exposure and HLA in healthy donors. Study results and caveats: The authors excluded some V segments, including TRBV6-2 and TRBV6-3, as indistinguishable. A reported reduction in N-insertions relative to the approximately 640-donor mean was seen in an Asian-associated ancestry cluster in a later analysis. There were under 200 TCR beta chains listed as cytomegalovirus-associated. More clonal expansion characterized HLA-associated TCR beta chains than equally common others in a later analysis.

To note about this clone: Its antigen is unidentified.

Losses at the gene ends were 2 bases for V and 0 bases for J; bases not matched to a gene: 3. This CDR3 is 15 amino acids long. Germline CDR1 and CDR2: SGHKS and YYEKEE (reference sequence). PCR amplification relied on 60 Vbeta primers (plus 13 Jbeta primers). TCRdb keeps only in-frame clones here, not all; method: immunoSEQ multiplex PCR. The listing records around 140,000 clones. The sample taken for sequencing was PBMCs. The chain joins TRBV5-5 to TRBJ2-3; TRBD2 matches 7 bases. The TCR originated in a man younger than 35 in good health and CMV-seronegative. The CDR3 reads CASSFLAASTDTQYF. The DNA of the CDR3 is TGTGCCAGCAGCTTTCTAGCGGCTAGCACAGATACGCAGTATTTT.